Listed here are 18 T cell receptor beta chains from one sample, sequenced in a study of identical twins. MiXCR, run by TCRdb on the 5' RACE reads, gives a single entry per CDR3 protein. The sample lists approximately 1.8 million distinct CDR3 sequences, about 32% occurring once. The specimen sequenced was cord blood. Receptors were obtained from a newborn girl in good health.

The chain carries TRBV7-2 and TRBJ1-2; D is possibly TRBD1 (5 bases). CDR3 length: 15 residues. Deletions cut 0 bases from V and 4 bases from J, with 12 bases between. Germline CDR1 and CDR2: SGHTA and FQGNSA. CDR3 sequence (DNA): TGTGCCAGCAGCTTAGCTGGGGGAAAGAGCTATGGCTACACCTTC. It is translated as CASSLAGGKSYGYTF.

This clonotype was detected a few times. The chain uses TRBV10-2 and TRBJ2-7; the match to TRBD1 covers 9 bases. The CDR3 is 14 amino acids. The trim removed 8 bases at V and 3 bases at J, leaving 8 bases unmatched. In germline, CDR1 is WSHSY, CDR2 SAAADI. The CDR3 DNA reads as TGCGCCAGCTCACGACAGGGGGTAAACTACGAGCAGTACTTC. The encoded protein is CASSRQGVNYEQYF.

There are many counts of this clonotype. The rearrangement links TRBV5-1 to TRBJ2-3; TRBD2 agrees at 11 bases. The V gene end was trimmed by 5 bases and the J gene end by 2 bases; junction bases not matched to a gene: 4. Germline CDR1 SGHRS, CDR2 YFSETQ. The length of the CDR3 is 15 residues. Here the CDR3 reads CASRGTSGFTDTQYF. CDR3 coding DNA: TGCGCCAGCAGAGGGACTAGCGGATTCACAGATACGCAGTATTTT. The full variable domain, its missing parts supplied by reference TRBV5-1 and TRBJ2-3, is KAGVTQTPRYLIKTRGQQVTLSCSPISGHRSVSWYQQTPGQGLQFLFEYFSETQRNKGNFPGRFSGRQFSNSRSEMNVSTLELGDSALYLCASRGTSGFTDTQYFGPGTRLTVL.

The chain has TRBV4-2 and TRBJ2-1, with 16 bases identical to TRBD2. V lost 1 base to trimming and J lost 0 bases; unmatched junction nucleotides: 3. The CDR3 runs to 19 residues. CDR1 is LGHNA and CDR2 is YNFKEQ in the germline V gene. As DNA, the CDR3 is TGTGCCAGCAGCCAAGGGGGACTAGCGGGAGGGGTCTCCTACAATGAGCAGTTCTTC. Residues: CASSQGGLAGGVSYNEQFF.

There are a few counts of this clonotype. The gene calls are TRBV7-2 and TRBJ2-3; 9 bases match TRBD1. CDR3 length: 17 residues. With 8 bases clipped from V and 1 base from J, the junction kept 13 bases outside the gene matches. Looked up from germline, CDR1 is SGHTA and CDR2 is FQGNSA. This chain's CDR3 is CASGTVHRGRGTDTQYF. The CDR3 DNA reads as TGTGCCAGCGGCACCGTACACAGGGGGCGCGGCACAGATACGCAGTATTTT.

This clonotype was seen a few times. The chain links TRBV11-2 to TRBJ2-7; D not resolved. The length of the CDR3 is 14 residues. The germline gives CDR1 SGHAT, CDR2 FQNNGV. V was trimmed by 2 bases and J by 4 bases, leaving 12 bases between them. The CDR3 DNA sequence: TGTGCCAGCAGCTTACTCGGGTTGGGGTACGAGCAGTACTTC. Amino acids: CASSLLGLGYEQYF.

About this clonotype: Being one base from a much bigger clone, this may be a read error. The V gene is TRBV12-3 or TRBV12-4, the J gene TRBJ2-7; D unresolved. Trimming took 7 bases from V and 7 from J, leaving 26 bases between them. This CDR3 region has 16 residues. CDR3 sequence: CASTQALRVPHNEQYF. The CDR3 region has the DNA TGTGCCAGCACCCAGGCTCTTAGGGTGCCGCACAATGAGCAGTACTTC.

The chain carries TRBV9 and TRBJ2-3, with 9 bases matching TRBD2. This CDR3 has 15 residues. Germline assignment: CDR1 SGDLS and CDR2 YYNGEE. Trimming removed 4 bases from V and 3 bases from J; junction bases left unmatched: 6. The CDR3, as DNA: TGTGCCAGCAGCCCCTCTAGCGGGGAGACAGATACGCAGTATTTT. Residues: CASSPSSGETDTQYF.

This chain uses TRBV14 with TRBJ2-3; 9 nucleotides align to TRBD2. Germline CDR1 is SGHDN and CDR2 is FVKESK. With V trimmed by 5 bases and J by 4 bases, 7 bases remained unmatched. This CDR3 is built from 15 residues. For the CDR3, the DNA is TGTGCCAGCAGCTCCCTAGCGGGGCTGTCAGATACGCAGTATTTT. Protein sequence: CASSSLAGLSDTQYF. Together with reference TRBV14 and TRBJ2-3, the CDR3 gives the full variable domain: EAGVTQFPSHSVIEKGQTVTLRCDPISGHDNLYWYRRVMGKEIKFLLHFVKESKQDESGMPNNRFLAERTGGTYSTLKVQPAELEDSGVYFCASSSLAGLSDTQYFGPGTRLTVL.

CDR3 DNA sequence: TGCGCCAGCAGCTTGAGGAGTCGCACAGATACGCAGTATTTT. The encoded protein is CASSLRSRTDTQYF. The genes are TRBV5-1 and TRBJ2-3; D call uncertain. CDR1 and CDR2 (germline): SGHRS, YFSETQ. V was trimmed by 1 base and J by 1 base, leaving 7 bases between them. The CDR3 covers 14 residues. The full variable domain, rest sourced from reference TRBV5-1 and TRBJ2-3, is KAGVTQTPRYLIKTRGQQVTLSCSPISGHRSVSWYQQTPGQGLQFLFEYFSETQRNKGNFPGRFSGRQFSNSRSEMNVSTLELGDSALYLCASSLRSRTDTQYFGPGTRLTVL.

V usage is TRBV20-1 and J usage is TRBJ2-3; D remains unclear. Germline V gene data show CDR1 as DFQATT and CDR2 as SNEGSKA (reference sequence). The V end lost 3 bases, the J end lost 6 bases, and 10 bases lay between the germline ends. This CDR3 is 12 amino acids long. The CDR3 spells CSARPGSDTQYF. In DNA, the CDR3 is TGCAGTGCTAGGCCCGGGTCGGATACGCAGTATTTT.

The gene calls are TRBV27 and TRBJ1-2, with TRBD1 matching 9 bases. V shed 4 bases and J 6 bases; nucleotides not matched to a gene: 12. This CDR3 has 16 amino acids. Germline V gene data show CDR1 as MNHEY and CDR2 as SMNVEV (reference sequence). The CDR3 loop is CASSSRPGQGGDGYTF. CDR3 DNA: TGTGCCAGCAGTTCCCGTCCGGGACAGGGAGGGGATGGCTACACCTTC.

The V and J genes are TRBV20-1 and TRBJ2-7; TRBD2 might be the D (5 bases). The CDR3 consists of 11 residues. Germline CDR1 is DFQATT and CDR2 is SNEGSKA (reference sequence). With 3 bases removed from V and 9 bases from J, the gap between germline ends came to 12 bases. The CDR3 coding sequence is TGCAGTGCTAGTCGGAGCGGCCCGCAGTACTTC. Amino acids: CSASRSGPQYF.

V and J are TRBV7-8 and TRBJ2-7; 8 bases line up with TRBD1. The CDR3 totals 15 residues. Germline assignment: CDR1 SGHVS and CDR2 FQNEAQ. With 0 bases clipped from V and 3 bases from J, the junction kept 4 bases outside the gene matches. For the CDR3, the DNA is TGTGCCAGCAGCTTAGCGCAGGGGGCCCGCTACGAGCAGTACTTC. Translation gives CASSLAQGARYEQYF.

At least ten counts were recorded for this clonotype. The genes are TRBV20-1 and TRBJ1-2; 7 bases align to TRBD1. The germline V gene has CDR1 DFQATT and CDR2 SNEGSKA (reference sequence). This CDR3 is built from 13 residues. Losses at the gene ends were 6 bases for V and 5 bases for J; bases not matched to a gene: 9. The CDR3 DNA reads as TGCAGTGCACTGGGACAGTCTTTTTATGGCTACACCTTC. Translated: CSALGQSFYGYTF.

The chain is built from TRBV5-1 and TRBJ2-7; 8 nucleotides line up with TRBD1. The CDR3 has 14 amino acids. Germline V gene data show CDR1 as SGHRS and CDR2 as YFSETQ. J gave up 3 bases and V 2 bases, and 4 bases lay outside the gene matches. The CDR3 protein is CASSFAGTGYEQYF. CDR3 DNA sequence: TGCGCCAGCAGCTTTGCCGGGACAGGCTACGAGCAGTACTTC.

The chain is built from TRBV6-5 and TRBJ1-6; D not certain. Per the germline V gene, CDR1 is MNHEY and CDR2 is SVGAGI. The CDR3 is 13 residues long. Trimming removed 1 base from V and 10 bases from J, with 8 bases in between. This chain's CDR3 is CASSYLPGSPLHF. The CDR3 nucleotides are TGTGCCAGCAGTTACTTACCGGGATCACCCCTCCACTTT.

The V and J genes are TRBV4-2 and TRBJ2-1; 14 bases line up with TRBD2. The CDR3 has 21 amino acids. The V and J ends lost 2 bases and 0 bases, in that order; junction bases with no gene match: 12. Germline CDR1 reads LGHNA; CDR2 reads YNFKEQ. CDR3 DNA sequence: TGTGCCAGCAGCCAACCCATAGGGGGGGGGACTAGCGGGAGCTCCTACAATGAGCAGTTCTTC. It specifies CASSQPIGGGTSGSSYNEQFF.